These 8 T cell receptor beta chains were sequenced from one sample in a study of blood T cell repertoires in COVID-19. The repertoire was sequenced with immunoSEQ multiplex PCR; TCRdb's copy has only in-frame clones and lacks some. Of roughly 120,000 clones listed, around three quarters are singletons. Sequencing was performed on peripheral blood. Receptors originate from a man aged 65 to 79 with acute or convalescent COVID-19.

This CDR3 is CASSPGQFNTGTAFF. CDR3 DNA sequence: TGTGCCAGCAGTCCGGGACAGTTCAACACAGGCACAGCTTTCTTT. This chain uses TRBV28 with TRBJ1-1; 7 bases fit TRBD1. CDR3 length equals 15 residues. Germline V gene sequence: CDR1 MDHEN, CDR2 SYDVKM. V was pared by 5 bases and J by 10 bases, with 16 bases of the junction left unmatched.

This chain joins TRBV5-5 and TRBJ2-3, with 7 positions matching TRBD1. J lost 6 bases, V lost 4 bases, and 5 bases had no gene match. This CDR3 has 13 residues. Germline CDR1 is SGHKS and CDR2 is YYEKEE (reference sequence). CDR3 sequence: CASSTTGYDTQYF. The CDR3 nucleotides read TGTGCCAGCAGCACGACAGGGTACGATACGCAGTATTTT.

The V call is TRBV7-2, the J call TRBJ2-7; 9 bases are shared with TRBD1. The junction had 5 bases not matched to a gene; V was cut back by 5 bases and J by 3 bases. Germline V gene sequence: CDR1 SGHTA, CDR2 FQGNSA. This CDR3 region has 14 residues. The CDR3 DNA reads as TGTGCCAGCAGCCCGGGACAGGGTTTCTACGAGCAGTACTTC. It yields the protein CASSPGQGFYEQYF.

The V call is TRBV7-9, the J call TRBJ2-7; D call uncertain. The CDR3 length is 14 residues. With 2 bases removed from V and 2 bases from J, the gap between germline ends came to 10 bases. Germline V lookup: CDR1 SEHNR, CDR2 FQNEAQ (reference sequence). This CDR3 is CASSLRAKTYEQYF. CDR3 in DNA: TGTGCCAGCAGCTTAAGAGCGAAGACCTACGAGCAGTACTTC.

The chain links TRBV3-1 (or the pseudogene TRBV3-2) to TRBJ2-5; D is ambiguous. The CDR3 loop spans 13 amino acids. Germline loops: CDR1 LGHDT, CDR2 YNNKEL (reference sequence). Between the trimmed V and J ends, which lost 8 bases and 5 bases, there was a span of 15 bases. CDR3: CASGVTRLETQYF. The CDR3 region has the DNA TGTGCCAGCGGAGTGACCCGTCTCGAGACCCAGTACTTC.

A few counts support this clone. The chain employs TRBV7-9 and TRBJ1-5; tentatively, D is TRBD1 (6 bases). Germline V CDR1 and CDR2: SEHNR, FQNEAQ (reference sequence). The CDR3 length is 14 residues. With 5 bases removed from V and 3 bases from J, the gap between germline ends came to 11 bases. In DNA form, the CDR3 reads TGTGCCAGCAGCAAGGACAGCCACAATCAGCCCCAGCATTTT. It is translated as CASSKDSHNQPQHF.

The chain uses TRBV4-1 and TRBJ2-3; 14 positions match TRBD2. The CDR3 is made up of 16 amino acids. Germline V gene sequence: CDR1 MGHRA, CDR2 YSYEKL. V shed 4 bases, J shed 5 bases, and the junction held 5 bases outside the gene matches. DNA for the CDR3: TGCGCCAGCAGCCCTGGACTAGCGGGGGGCCTAGATACGCAGTATTTT. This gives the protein CASSPGLAGGLDTQYF.

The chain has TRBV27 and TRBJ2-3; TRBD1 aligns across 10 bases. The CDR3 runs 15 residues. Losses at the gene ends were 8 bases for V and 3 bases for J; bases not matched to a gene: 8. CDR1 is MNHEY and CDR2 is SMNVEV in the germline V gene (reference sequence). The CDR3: CASGQGVGLTDTQYF. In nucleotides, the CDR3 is TGTGCCAGCGGACAGGGGGTGGGGTTGACAGATACGCAGTATTTT.